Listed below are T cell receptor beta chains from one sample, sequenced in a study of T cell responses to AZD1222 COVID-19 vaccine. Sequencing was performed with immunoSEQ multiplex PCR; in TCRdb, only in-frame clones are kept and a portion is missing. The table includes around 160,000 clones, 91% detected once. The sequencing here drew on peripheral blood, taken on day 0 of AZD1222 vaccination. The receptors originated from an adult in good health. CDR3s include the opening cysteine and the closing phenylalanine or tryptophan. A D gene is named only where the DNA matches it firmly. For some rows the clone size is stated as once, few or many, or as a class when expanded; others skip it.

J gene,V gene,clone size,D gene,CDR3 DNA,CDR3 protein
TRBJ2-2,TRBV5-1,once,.,TGCGCCAGCAGCTTAAAGGGGACGCAGACCGGGGAGCTGTTTTTT,CASSLKGTQTGELFF
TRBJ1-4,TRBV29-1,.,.,TGCAGCGTAGGCGCAACTAATGAAAAACTGTTTTTT,CSVGATNEKLFF
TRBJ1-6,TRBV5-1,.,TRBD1,TGCGCCAGCAGCTTGGGGGACAGGAGTAATTCACCCCTCCACTTT,CASSLGDRSNSPLHF
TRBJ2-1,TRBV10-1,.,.,TGCGCCAGCAGTGAGTCGATTATCGGGACTGCGGAGTTCTTC,CASSESIIGTAEFF
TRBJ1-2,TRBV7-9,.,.,TGTGCCAGCAGCGCTAACCGTCCGCCGACCAAGGACGGCTACACCTTC,CASSANRPPTKDGYTF
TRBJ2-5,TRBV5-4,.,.,TGTGCCAGCAGCTTCAGCAGGGGGGGACGTACAGAGACCCAGTACTTC,CASSFSRGGRTETQYF
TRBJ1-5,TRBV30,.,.,TGTGCCTGGAGCCAAGGGGGGGGGCCCGTTAGCGATCAGCCCCAGCATTTT,CAWSQGGGPVSDQPQHF
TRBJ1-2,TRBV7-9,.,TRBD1,TGTGCCAGCAGCTATGGGACAGGGGATGGCTACACCTTC,CASSYGTGDGYTF
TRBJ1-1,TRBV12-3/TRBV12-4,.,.,TGTGCCAGCAGCCGCTTGGGAGACACTGAAGCTTTCTTT,CASSRLGDTEAFF
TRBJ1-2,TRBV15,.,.,TGTGCCACCAGCAGGGCCATAGGGGGAGACTATGGCTACACCTTC,CATSRAIGGDYGYTF
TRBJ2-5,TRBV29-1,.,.,TGCAGCGTTGACAGGGGCCAAGAGACCCAGTACTTC,CSVDRGQETQYF
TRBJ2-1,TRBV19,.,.,TGTGCCAGTAGTTCCGGGATTTGGGCAGGGAGGAATGAGCAGTTCTTC,CASSSGIWAGRNEQFF
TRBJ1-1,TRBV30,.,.,TGTGCCTGGATAGGAGGGGGGGCCACTGAAGCTTTCTTT,CAWIGGGATEAFF
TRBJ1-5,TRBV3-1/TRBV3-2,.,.,TGTGCCAGCAGCCAAGAAAGTGGCCACTGTACTGAACAGCCCCAGCATTTT,CASSQESGHCTEQPQHF
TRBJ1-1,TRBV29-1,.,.,TGCAGCGTTGGAAATCCTCCGGTGGGCACTGAAGCTTTCTTT,CSVGNPPVGTEAFF
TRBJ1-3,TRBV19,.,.,TGTGCCAGTAGTATTATTCTCCGCAGCTCTGGAAACACCATATATTTT,CASSIILRSSGNTIYF
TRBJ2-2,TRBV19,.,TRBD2,TGTGCCAGTTTCGGGAGGGCCGATACCGGGGAGCTGTTTTTT,CASFGRADTGELFF
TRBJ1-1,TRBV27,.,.,TGTGCCAGCAGTTTTCAGAGGGGGGTACCAACTGAAGCTTTCTTT,CASSFQRGVPTEAFF
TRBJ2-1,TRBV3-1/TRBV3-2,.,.,TGTGCCAGCGAGATGAGGGACTCCTACAATGAGCAGTTCTTC,CASEMRDSYNEQFF
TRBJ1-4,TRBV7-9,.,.,TGTGCCAGCAGCCCCCTTAGCAGGGTAGCTAATGAAAAACTGTTTTTT,CASSPLSRVANEKLFF
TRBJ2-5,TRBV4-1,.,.,TGCGCCAGCAGCCCAGGTGGGTTGGGGGCAGAGACCCAGTACTTC,CASSPGGLGAETQYF
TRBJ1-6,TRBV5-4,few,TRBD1,TGTGCCAGCAGCCCCGGACAGGATAATTCACCCCTCCACTTT,CASSPGQDNSPLHF
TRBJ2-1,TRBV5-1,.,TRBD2,TGCGCCAGCAGCTCCGGACTAGCGGCCACGAGCTCCTACAATGAGCAGTTCTTC,CASSSGLAATSSYNEQFF
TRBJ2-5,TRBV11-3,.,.,TGTGCCAGCAGCCAGGGCCAAGAGACCCAGTACTTC,CASSQGQETQYF
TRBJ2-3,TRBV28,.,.,TGTGCCAGCAGGGCTCCCCCGGGACCCATGGGGAGAGATACGCAGTATTTT,CASRAPPGPMGRDTQYF
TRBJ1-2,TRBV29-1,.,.,TGCAGCGTTGAAATTGGAAACGGGTTTTATGTCGACGGCTACACCTTC,CSVEIGNGFYVDGYTF
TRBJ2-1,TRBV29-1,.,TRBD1,TGCAGCGTTGAAGCCCCCCCCCGGGACAGGGTGGACCACAATGAGCAGTTCTTC,CSVEAPPRDRVDHNEQFF
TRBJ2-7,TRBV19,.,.,TGTGCCAGTAGTATTACGGCAGAGAGCTCCTACGAGCAGTACTTC,CASSITAESSYEQYF
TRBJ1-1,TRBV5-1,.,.,TGCGCCAGCAGCTGGGATCTGACAAACACTGAAGCTTTCTTT,CASSWDLTNTEAFF
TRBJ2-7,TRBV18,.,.,TGTGCCAGCTCACCGTCCTCCTACGAGCAGTACTTC,CASSPSSYEQYF
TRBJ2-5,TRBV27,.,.,TGTGCCAGCAGGCGGGGACAGCAAGAGACCCAGTACTTC,CASRRGQQETQYF
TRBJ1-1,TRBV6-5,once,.,TGTGCCAGCAGACCCAGGGTCGCTGAAGCTTTCTTT,CASRPRVAEAFF
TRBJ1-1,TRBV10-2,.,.,TGCGCCAGCAGTGTGGTCAGGGGCACTGAAGCTTTCTTT,CASSVVRGTEAFF
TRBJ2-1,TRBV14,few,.,TGTGCCAGCAGCCAAGACCTCTCGGGACTCGTCCCCTACAATGAGCAGTTCTTC,CASSQDLSGLVPYNEQFF
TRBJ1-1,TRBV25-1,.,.,TGTGCCGTCCAGGGTTTGAACACTGAAGCTTTCTTT,CAVQGLNTEAFF
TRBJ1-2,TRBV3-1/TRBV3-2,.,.,TGTGCCAGCAGCCTTCCGGGACTCTCTAACTATGGCTACACCTTC,CASSLPGLSNYGYTF